Listed below are T cell receptor beta chains from one sample, sequenced in a study of beta chain features in type 1 diabetes. Sequencing used immunoSEQ multiplex PCR; TCRdb keeps in-frame clones, though not all of them. There are about 470,000 clones in the sample; about 30% occur only once, and about 0.06% lies in the top ten. Source material: naive CD4+ T cells from blood. The receptors here all came from a man younger than 35 in good health. Both conserved end residues are part of each CDR3. D genes are given only for firm matches. Some rows have no size entry. The others give once, few or many, or a class for an expanded clone.

clone_size | j_call | cdr3_length | d_call | v_call | cdr3_nt | cdr3_aa
few | TRBJ1-5 | 13 | - | TRBV30 | TGTGCCTGGCAGGGCGTTAGCAATCAGCCCCAGCATTTT | CAWQGVSNQPQHF
- | TRBJ2-1 | 15 | - | TRBV18 | TGTGCCAGCTCACTACTGACTAGCTCCTACAATGAGCAGTTCTTC | CASSLLTSSYNEQFF
once | TRBJ2-5 | 12 | - | TRBV18 | TGTGCCAGCTCACCATTGGGGGAGACCCAGTACTTC | CASSPLGETQYF
- | TRBJ2-1 | 15 | TRBD2 | TRBV11-2 | TGTGCCAGCAGCCCATGGGGGGAGGGCCGGAATGAGCAGTTCTTC | CASSPWGEGRNEQFF
few | TRBJ2-1 | 13 | TRBD2 | TRBV7-3 | TGTGCCAGCAGCTTAGGGACTAACAATGAGCAGTTCTTC | CASSLGTNNEQFF
- | TRBJ1-5 | 11 | - | TRBV18 | TGTGCCATGCCCTGGCAGCAGCCCCAGCATTTT | CAMPWQQPQHF
few | TRBJ2-1 | 16 | TRBD2 | TRBV29-1 | TGCAGCGTTGCGGGACTAGCGGCAGGGGCGTACAATGAGCAGTTCTTC | CSVAGLAAGAYNEQFF
- | TRBJ2-3 | 16 | - | TRBV30 | TGTGCCTGGACTCCGGGGCTAGCCCAGAGCACAGATACGCAGTATTTT | CAWTPGLAQSTDTQYF
few | TRBJ2-5 | 13 | - | TRBV6-6 | TGTGCCAGCAGTTATACGAACCAAGAGACCCAGTACTTC | CASSYTNQETQYF
few | TRBJ1-4 | 15 | - | TRBV30 | TGTGCCTGGAGTGTACTTTTGGGAACTCGGGAAAAACTGTTTTTT | CAWSVLLGTREKLFF
few | TRBJ2-5 | 16 | - | TRBV7-9 | TGTGCCAGCAGCTTAGTTGAAGGGCTAAAACAAGAGACCCAGTACTTC | CASSLVEGLKQETQYF
few | TRBJ2-1 | 13 | - | TRBV15 | TGTGCCACCAGCAGAGATCAGGGGAATGAGCAGTTCTTC | CATSRDQGNEQFF
few | TRBJ2-3 | 12 | - | TRBV9 | TGTGCCAGCAGCGTAGACGAGTATACGCAGTATTTT | CASSVDEYTQYF
few | TRBJ2-5 | 12 | - | TRBV29-1 | TGCAGCATAAAGGACTTGCAAGAGACCCAGTACTTC | CSIKDLQETQYF
few | TRBJ2-5 | 17 | TRBD2 | TRBV7-2 | TGTGCCAGCAGCTTAGCGTCAGTAGGTAGCGGGAGTCAGACCCAGTACTTC | CASSLASVGSGSQTQYF
few | TRBJ1-1 | 11 | - | TRBV29-1 | TGCAGCGTAGGGGGGGACACTGAAGCTTTCTTT | CSVGGDTEAFF
few | TRBJ2-7 | 11 | TRBD1 | TRBV10-3 | TGTGCCATTGGGACAGCCTACGAGCAGTACTTC | CAIGTAYEQYF
- | TRBJ2-1 | 14 | TRBD1 | TRBV30 | TGTGCCTGGAGTGGGGACAGGGGATACAATGAGCAGTTCTTC | CAWSGDRGYNEQFF
few | TRBJ2-7 | 15 | - | TRBV6-5 | TGTGCCAGCAGTGCCCGGACGGGGCATCCCTACGAGCAGTACTTC | CASSARTGHPYEQYF
- | TRBJ2-5 | 15 | - | TRBV4-2 | TGTGCCAGCAGCCAAGTTAGAGGCGGCCAAGAGACCCAGTACTTC | CASSQVRGGQETQYF
- | TRBJ2-1 | 15 | - | TRBV2 | TGTGCCAGCAGCGAGATGCGGGCAGCGTACAATGAGCAGTTCTTC | CASSEMRAAYNEQFF